This is a list of T cell receptor beta chains from one sample in a study of radiation and T cells in renal cell carcinoma. Here immunoSEQ multiplex PCR was the method, and the copy in TCRdb shows in-frame clones only, minus some. The repertoire holds 100,000 to 150,000 clones, with about 81% as singletons. Specimen: blood, collected from a patient whose treatment included radiotherapy and nephrectomy. These receptors all stem from a man aged 45 to 65 with renal cell carcinoma. Each CDR3 is given with its conserved first and last residue. Fields, in order: clone size, J gene, D gene, V gene, CDR3 DNA, CDR3 protein. The D gene is left open where the match is weak. Clone size is not always given. Where it is, it says once, few, many or a class for expanded clones.

size: few
J: TRBJ1-1
D: NA
V: TRBV6-5
DNA: TGTGCCAGCAGTTTCGCAGCCGCTGGGACCACTGAAGCTTTCTTT
CDR3: CASSFAAAGTTEAFF

size: NA
J: TRBJ1-1
D: TRBD1
V: TRBV19
DNA: TGTGCCAGCAAACTCGACACACAGGGGGATCGGGCAGGTGCTGAAGCTTTCTTT
CDR3: CASKLDTQGDRAGAEAFF

size: NA
J: TRBJ2-5
D: NA
V: TRBV9
DNA: TGTGCCAGCAGCGTAGGGGTGGAGGTCCAAGAGACCCAGTACTTC
CDR3: CASSVGVEVQETQYF

size: NA
J: TRBJ2-1
D: TRBD2
V: TRBV11-2
DNA: TGTGCCAGCAGCGCCACTAGCGGGGCCTACAATGAGCAGTTCTTC
CDR3: CASSATSGAYNEQFF

size: NA
J: TRBJ2-1
D: NA
V: TRBV27
DNA: TGTGCCAGCAGTCCGTACCCCCCTCCAGAGATGAATGAGCAGTTCTTC
CDR3: CASSPYPPPEMNEQFF

size: once
J: TRBJ1-2
D: NA
V: TRBV4-2
DNA: TGTGCCAGCAGCCAAGATCCCGCGGGGGGAATTAACTATGGCTACACCTTC
CDR3: CASSQDPAGGINYGYTF

size: NA
J: TRBJ2-3
D: TRBD2
V: TRBV5-1
DNA: TGCGCCAGCAGCGCCACTAGCGGAACGGGAGGTACGCAGTATTTT
CDR3: CASSATSGTGGTQYF

size: few
J: TRBJ2-1
D: TRBD2
V: TRBV7-2
DNA: TGTGCCAGCAGCGGACGGGGGGATGAGCAGTTCTTC
CDR3: CASSGRGDEQFF

size: NA
J: TRBJ2-7
D: NA
V: TRBV2
DNA: TGTGCCAGCATTGGCAGGGGTACAACCTACGAGCAGTACTTC
CDR3: CASIGRGTTYEQYF

size: NA
J: TRBJ2-2
D: NA
V: TRBV2
DNA: TGTGCCAGCAGTGAATGGACCGGGGAGCTGTTTTTT
CDR3: CASSEWTGELFF

size: NA
J: TRBJ1-1
D: NA
V: TRBV29-1
DNA: TGCAGCGCTAGACTGGGAACTGAAGCTTTCTTT
CDR3: CSARLGTEAFF

size: NA
J: TRBJ1-3
D: NA
V: TRBV10-1
DNA: TGCGCCAGCTCGCCGGGAACAAGAAACACCATATATTTT
CDR3: CASSPGTRNTIYF

size: NA
J: TRBJ2-3
D: TRBD1
V: TRBV7-3
DNA: TGTGCCAGCAGCTTCCTGACAGGGGGCTATGCAGATACGCAGTATTTT
CDR3: CASSFLTGGYADTQYF

size: NA
J: TRBJ2-7
D: TRBD2
V: TRBV30
DNA: TGTGCCTGGAGTGTTTTAGGCGGGAGGTCCTCCTACGAGCAGTACTTC
CDR3: CAWSVLGGRSSYEQYF

size: once
J: TRBJ2-1
D: NA
V: TRBV9
DNA: TGTGCCAGCAGCGTAAGGCCAACAGGGAATGAGCAGTTCTTC
CDR3: CASSVRPTGNEQFF

size: NA
J: TRBJ2-7
D: NA
V: TRBV4-2
DNA: TGTGCCAGCAGCCAAGGACAGAACTCCTACGAGCAGTACTTC
CDR3: CASSQGQNSYEQYF

size: NA
J: TRBJ1-2
D: TRBD1
V: TRBV6-1
DNA: TGTGCCAGCACCGAGCAGGGGGACTATGGCTACACCTTC
CDR3: CASTEQGDYGYTF

size: NA
J: TRBJ2-1
D: TRBD1
V: TRBV27
DNA: TGTGCCAGCAGTTCCGACAGGGGAAATGAGCAGTTCTTC
CDR3: CASSSDRGNEQFF

size: NA
J: TRBJ2-2
D: TRBD1
V: TRBV18
DNA: TGTGCCAGCGGGGGACAGGGGTACACCGGGGAGCTGTTTTTT
CDR3: CASGGQGYTGELFF

size: NA
J: TRBJ2-1
D: TRBD1
V: TRBV7-3
DNA: TGTGCCAGCAGCCATGGACAGGGTGAGGGTGAGCAGTTCTTC
CDR3: CASSHGQGEGEQFF

size: NA
J: TRBJ1-1
D: NA
V: TRBV6-5
DNA: TGTGCCAGCAGTTGGACAGCGAGGAACACTGAAGCTTTCTTT
CDR3: CASSWTARNTEAFF

size: NA
J: TRBJ2-7
D: NA
V: TRBV7-9
DNA: TGTGCCAGCAGCTTAACAGCCCCTCGGAACGAGCAGTACTTC
CDR3: CASSLTAPRNEQYF

size: NA
J: TRBJ1-5
D: TRBD1
V: TRBV6-1
DNA: TGTGCCAGCAGTGACCGACAGGGGTTTGATCAGCCCCAGCATTTT
CDR3: CASSDRQGFDQPQHF

size: NA
J: TRBJ1-2
D: NA
V: TRBV19
DNA: TGTGCCAGTAGTACGACGGCAGGGGCTGGCTACACCTTC
CDR3: CASSTTAGAGYTF

size: NA
J: TRBJ1-2
D: TRBD1
V: TRBV6-1
DNA: TGTGCCAGCAGTGAAGCCTTGACAGGGTTTTTTACTGCTGGCTACACCTTC
CDR3: CASSEALTGFFTAGYTF

size: NA
J: TRBJ1-4
D: NA
V: TRBV6-5
DNA: TGTGCCAGCAGTTACGGGACAACTAATGAAAAACTGTTTTTT
CDR3: CASSYGTTNEKLFF

size: NA
J: TRBJ2-3
D: TRBD1
V: TRBV30
DNA: TGTGCCTGGAGCCGACCGGGACAGGCATTAGATACGCAGTATTTT
CDR3: CAWSRPGQALDTQYF

size: NA
J: TRBJ1-5
D: NA
V: TRBV6-6
DNA: TGTGCCAGCAGACCCGACAGACGAGTTAATCAGCCCCAGCATTTT
CDR3: CASRPDRRVNQPQHF

size: NA
J: TRBJ2-2
D: NA
V: TRBV5-1
DNA: TGCGCCAGCAGCTTGGAAGAATACACCGGGGAGCTGTTTTTT
CDR3: CASSLEEYTGELFF

size: NA
J: TRBJ1-2
D: NA
V: TRBV4-3
DNA: TGCGCCAGCAGCCAAGAGTATAACTATGGCTACACCTTC
CDR3: CASSQEYNYGYTF

size: NA
J: TRBJ2-7
D: NA
V: TRBV19
DNA: TGTGCCAGTAGTGACTTTGGGGTGACCTACGAGCAGTACTTC
CDR3: CASSDFGVTYEQYF

size: NA
J: TRBJ1-2
D: NA
V: TRBV19
DNA: TGTGCCAGTAGCCGACAGCTATATGGCTACACCTTC
CDR3: CASSRQLYGYTF

size: few
J: TRBJ2-1
D: NA
V: TRBV5-1
DNA: TGCGCCAGCAGCTTGAGGGGAGGCTACAATGAGCAGTTCTTC
CDR3: CASSLRGGYNEQFF

size: NA
J: TRBJ1-1
D: NA
V: TRBV4-1
DNA: TGCGCCAGCAGCCAAGATTGGGGAAGCACTGAAGCTTTCTTT
CDR3: CASSQDWGSTEAFF

size: NA
J: TRBJ2-3
D: NA
V: TRBV6-5
DNA: TGTGCCAGCAGTTCCGGACAGTCCCACACAGATACGCAGTATTTT
CDR3: CASSSGQSHTDTQYF

size: once
J: TRBJ1-4
D: NA
V: TRBV4-1
DNA: TGCGCCAGCAGCCCCAGGGGTCGGGAAAAACTGTTTTTT
CDR3: CASSPRGREKLFF

size: NA
J: TRBJ2-3
D: TRBD1
V: TRBV9
DNA: TGTGCCAGCAGCGTAGAGGCCGGGACAGCTAGCACAGATACGCAGTATTTT
CDR3: CASSVEAGTASTDTQYF

size: once
J: TRBJ2-5
D: TRBD2
V: TRBV5-1
DNA: TGCGCCAGCAGCTTGGCACTAGCGGGGGGGGTCCAAGAGACCCAGTACTTC
CDR3: CASSLALAGGVQETQYF

size: NA
J: TRBJ2-1
D: TRBD2
V: TRBV5-4
DNA: TGTGCCAGCAGCTTGGGTCTAGCGGCCGGGTTCAATGAGCAGTTCTTC
CDR3: CASSLGLAAGFNEQFF

size: NA
J: TRBJ2-3
D: NA
V: TRBV9
DNA: TGTGCCAGCAGCGTAGTTCTAGCCGGTACGCAGTATTTT
CDR3: CASSVVLAGTQYF